These 16 T cell receptor beta chains were sequenced from one sample in a study of cytomegalovirus exposure and HLA in healthy donors. In the PCR, 60 Vbeta and 13 Jbeta primers were used. Clones were sequenced by immunoSEQ multiplex PCR, and TCRdb holds only the in-frame ones, with some missing. The profile shows more than 130,000 clones, roughly 80% of them singletons. Specimen: PBMCs. These receptors all stem from a man aged 40-50 years in good health and CMV-seropositive.

The chain recombines TRBV19 with TRBJ1-2; 11 bases map to TRBD1. CDR1 is LNHDA, CDR2 SQIVND, per germline (reference sequence). This CDR3 is 12 amino acids long. V lost 11 bases, J lost 8 bases, and 7 bases stayed unmatched. CDR3 bases: TGTGCCTCACGGACAGGGGGCAAAGGCTACACCTTC. Translation gives CASRTGGKGYTF.

The chain uses TRBV19 and TRBJ2-3; tentative D call: TRBD2 (6 bases). The CDR3 has 15 amino acids. Germline V CDR1 and CDR2: LNHDA, SQIVND (reference sequence). The V end was cut by 6 bases, the J end by 3 bases, with 16 bases between. The CDR3 loop is CASRDYNGETDTQYF. CDR3 DNA sequence: TGTGCCAGTAGGGACTATAACGGGGAGACAGATACGCAGTATTTT.

V is TRBV29-1 and J is TRBJ1-3, with D possibly TRBD1 on 5 matching bases. CDR1 is SQVTM and CDR2 is ANQGSEA in the germline V gene. Trimming removed 4 bases at V and 7 bases at J, with 11 bases between. The CDR3 has 12 residues. The CDR3 loop reads CSVAPGGNTIYF. CDR3 bases: TGCAGCGTTGCCCCGGGGGGGAACACCATATATTTT. Full variable domain (missing parts from reference TRBV29-1 and TRBJ1-3): SAVISQKPSRDICQRGTSLTIQCQVDSQVTMMFWYRQQPGQSLTLIATANQGSEATYESGFVIDKFPISRPNLTFSTLTVSNMSPEDSSIYLCSVAPGGNTIYFGEGSWLTVV.

Turning to this clone: Germline is not matched at one junction end, which may reflect a read error. The chain joins TRBV7-9 to TRBJ2-7; TRBD1 is a possible D gene (6 bases). There are 13 residues in the CDR3. Germline assignment: CDR1 SEHNR and CDR2 FQNEAQ (reference sequence). The CDR3 is CSSSLVQGDEQYF. DNA for the CDR3: TGTTCCAGCAGCTTAGTACAGGGTGACGAGCAGTACTTC.

This chain connects TRBV19 to TRBJ1-2; D not resolved. From germline, CDR1 is LNHDA and CDR2 SQIVND (reference sequence). The CDR3 totals 13 residues. V lost 3 bases and J lost 4, with 9 bases in between. CDR3 DNA: TGTGCCAGTAGTATCCGGGGTTTCTATGGCTACACCTTC. Its translation: CASSIRGFYGYTF.

The CDR3, as DNA: TGTGCCAGCAGCCCTAAACAGGCCGTAGGTGAAAAACTGTTTTTT. Translation: CASSPKQAVGEKLFF. This rearrangement joins TRBV5-4 to TRBJ1-4; TRBD1 is a possible D gene (5 bases). The CDR3 totals 15 residues. V lost 4 bases to trimming and J lost 7 bases, with 17 bases between them. The germline gives CDR1 SGHNT, CDR2 YYREEE (reference sequence).

The rearrangement links TRBV5-1 to TRBJ2-1; 8 bases are shared with TRBD1. The CDR3 is 15 amino acids. J was trimmed by 2 bases and V by 3 bases; bases with no gene match: 4. Germline CDR1 SGHRS, CDR2 YFSETQ. The CDR3 is CASSSTGGPYNEQFF. The CDR3, as DNA: TGCGCCAGCAGCTCTACAGGGGGGCCCTACAATGAGCAGTTCTTC.

The chain links TRBV7-9 to TRBJ2-1, with 14 nucleotides matching TRBD2. V gave up 6 bases and J gave up 8 bases; unmatched junction bases: 12. This CDR3 has 17 amino acids. Germline CDR1 and CDR2: SEHNR and FQNEAQ (reference sequence). CDR3: CASRVWAGTSGSYEQFF. CDR3 bases: TGTGCCAGCAGGGTGTGGGCCGGGACTAGCGGGAGCTATGAGCAGTTCTTC.

In DNA form, the CDR3 reads TGTGCCAGTAGTCCCTATACAGGTCGAACAGATACGCAGTATTTT. Translating gives CASSPYTGRTDTQYF. The chain uses TRBV19 and TRBJ2-3; tentatively, D is TRBD1 (5 bases). The V gene lost 5 bases and the J gene lost 3 bases, with 15 bases spanning the gap. The CDR3 is made up of 15 amino acids. Germline assignment: CDR1 LNHDA and CDR2 SQIVND (reference sequence).

V is TRBV18 and J is TRBJ2-1; perhaps TRBD2 as D (5 bases). V lost 1 base, J lost 6 bases, and 10 bases lay in between. From germline, CDR1 is KGHSH and CDR2 LQKENI. The CDR3 contains 14 residues. This CDR3 is CASSPLSGSNEQFF. DNA for the CDR3: TGTGCCAGCTCACCACTTTCGGGGAGCAATGAGCAGTTCTTC. Together with reference TRBV18 and TRBJ2-1, the CDR3 gives the full variable domain: NAGVMQNPRHLVRRRGQEARLRCSPMKGHSHVYWYRQLPEEGLKFMVYLQKENIIDESGMPKERFSAEFPKEGPSILRIQQVVRGDSAAYFCASSPLSGSNEQFFGPGTRLTVL.

The chain links TRBV11-2 to TRBJ2-7; D possibly corresponds to TRBD2 (6 bases). Germline loops: CDR1 SGHAT, CDR2 FQNNGV. V was cut by 5 bases and J by 1 base, with 12 bases left in between. CDR3 length: 14 amino acids. The CDR3 loop reads CASSRPGGSYEQYF. The CDR3, as DNA: TGTGCCAGCAGCCGCCCCGGGGGTTCCTACGAGCAGTACTTC.

This clone was counted many times. The chain has TRBV7-8 and TRBJ1-1; D is undetermined. The CDR3 has 15 amino acids. Germline V gene data show CDR1 as SGHVS and CDR2 as FQNEAQ. Trimming took off 3 bases at V and 1 base at J, with 12 bases between the two ends. In nucleotides, the CDR3 is TGTGCCAGCAGCTTTATCCGGGGTGGGAACACTGAAGCTTTCTTT. As protein: CASSFIRGGNTEAFF.

The chain couples TRBV2 to TRBJ2-1; D unresolved. The germline V gene encodes CDR1 SNHLY and CDR2 FYNNEI. V lost 4 bases, J lost 0 bases, and 10 bases lay in between. The CDR3 runs 15 residues. For the CDR3, the DNA is TGTGCCAGCAGTGCTGACATGAGCTCCTACAATGAGCAGTTCTTC. It translates to CASSADMSSYNEQFF. Full variable domain (outside the CDR3, taken from reference TRBV2 and TRBJ2-1): EPEVTQTPSHQVTQMGQEVILRCVPISNHLYFYWYRQILGQKVEFLVSFYNNEISEKSEIFDDQFSVERPDGSNFTLKIRSTKLEDSAMYFCASSADMSSYNEQFFGPGTRLTVL.

The V gene is TRBV29-1, the J gene TRBJ1-1; 9 nucleotides match TRBD1. Germline loops: CDR1 SQVTM, CDR2 ANQGSEA. There are 13 residues in the CDR3. With V trimmed by 7 bases and J by 4 bases, 7 bases remained unmatched. The CDR3 reads CSGEGQGSTEAFF. The CDR3 DNA follows: TGCAGCGGGGAGGGACAGGGTTCCACTGAAGCTTTCTTT.

The chain is built from TRBV4-3 and TRBJ2-3, with D unclear. This CDR3 has 13 residues. The germline gives CDR1 LGHNA, CDR2 YSLEER. V was pared by 4 bases and J by 6 bases, with 11 bases between. The CDR3 sequence is CASSLAQKDTQYF. CDR3 sequence (DNA): TGCGCCAGCAGCCTTGCCCAGAAGGATACGCAGTATTTT.

The CDR3: CALEDRAGNTIYF. The CDR3 DNA is TGTGCCTTGGAAGACAGGGCTGGAAACACCATATATTTT. This chain uses TRBV30 with TRBJ1-3, with 7 bases that match TRBD1. V dropped 7 bases and J dropped 2; count of bases not matched to a gene: 5. CDR3 size: 13 residues. Germline CDR1 reads GTSNPN; CDR2 reads SVGIG (reference sequence).